This TCR beta chain emerged from a study of technical replicates of blood from a handful of donors. Clones were read by immunoSEQ multiplex PCR, and TCRdb kept only the in-frame ones, dropping some. The sample shows about 73,000 clones, roughly 93% of them seen only once. This TCR was recovered from a human donor in good health. Sequencing was done on a sample of T cells isolated from PBMCs.

The DNA of the CDR3 is TGTGCCAGCAGCGTAGGGGGGGGGACTGGAAACACCATATATTTT. As protein: CASSVGGGTGNTIYF. The chain has TRBV9 and TRBJ1-3; a weak D match, TRBD1 (5 bases). This CDR3 region has 15 residues. Germline V gene lookup returns CDR1 SGDLS and CDR2 YYNGEE. V shed 0 bases and J shed 2 bases, with 9 bases lying between them. The whole variable domain, filled in from reference TRBV9 and TRBJ1-3, reads DSGVTQTPKHLITATGQRVTLRCSPRSGDLSVYWYQQSLDQGLQFLIQYYNGEERAKGNILERFSAQQFPDLHSELNLSSLELGDSALYFCASSVGGGTGNTIYFGEGSWLTVV.